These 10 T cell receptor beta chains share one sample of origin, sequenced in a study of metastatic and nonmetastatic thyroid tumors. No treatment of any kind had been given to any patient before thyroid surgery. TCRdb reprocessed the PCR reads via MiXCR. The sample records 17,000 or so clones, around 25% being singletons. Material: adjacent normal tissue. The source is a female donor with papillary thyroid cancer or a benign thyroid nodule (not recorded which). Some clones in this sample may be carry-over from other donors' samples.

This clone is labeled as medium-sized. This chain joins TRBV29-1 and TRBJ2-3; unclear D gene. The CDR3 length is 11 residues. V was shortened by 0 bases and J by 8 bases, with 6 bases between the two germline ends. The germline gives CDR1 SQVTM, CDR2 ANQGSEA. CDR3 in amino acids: CSVEDPGTQYF. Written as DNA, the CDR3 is TGCAGCGTTGAAGATCCCGGTACGCAGTATTTT.

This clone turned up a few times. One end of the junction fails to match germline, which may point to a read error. The CDR3 spells CASSDRDTRELFF. As DNA, the CDR3 is TGTGCCAGCAGTGACAGGGACACCAGGGAGCTGTTTTTT. The chain uses TRBV6-1 and TRBJ2-2; D possibly corresponds to TRBD1 (6 bases). CDR1 is MNHNS, CDR2 SASEGT, per germline. The CDR3 is made up of 13 amino acids.

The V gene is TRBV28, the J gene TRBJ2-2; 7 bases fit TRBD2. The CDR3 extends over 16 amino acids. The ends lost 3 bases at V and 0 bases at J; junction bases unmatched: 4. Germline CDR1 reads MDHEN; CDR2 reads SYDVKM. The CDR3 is CASSFREVTNTGELFF. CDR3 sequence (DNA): TGTGCCAGCAGTTTTCGGGAGGTGACGAACACCGGGGAGCTGTTTTTT.

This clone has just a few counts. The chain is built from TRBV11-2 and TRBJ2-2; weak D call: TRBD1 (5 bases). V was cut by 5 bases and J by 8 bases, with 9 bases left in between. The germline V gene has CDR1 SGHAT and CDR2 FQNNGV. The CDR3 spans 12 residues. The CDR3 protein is CASSQGPGELFF. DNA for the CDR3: TGTGCCAGCAGCCAGGGTCCTGGGGAGCTGTTTTTT.

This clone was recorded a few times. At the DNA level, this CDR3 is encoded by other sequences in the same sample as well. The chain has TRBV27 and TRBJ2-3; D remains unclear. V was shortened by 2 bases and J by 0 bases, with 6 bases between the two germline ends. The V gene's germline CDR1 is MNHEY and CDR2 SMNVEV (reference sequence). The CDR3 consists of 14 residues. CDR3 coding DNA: TGTGCCAGCAGTTTAACAGAGAGCACAGATACGCAGTATTTT. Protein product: CASSLTESTDTQYF.

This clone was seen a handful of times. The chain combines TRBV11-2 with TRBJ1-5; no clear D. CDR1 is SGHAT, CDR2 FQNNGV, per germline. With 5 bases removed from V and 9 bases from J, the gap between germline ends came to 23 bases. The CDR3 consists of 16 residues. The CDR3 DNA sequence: TGTGCCAGCAGCGACACCGTGGCAAGGGCCCAGAGGCCCCAGCATTTT. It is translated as CASSDTVARAQRPQHF.

CDR3 coding DNA: TGCAGTGCTTCCGGGCCCCAAGATCTCTATGGCTACACCTTC. Translated: CSASGPQDLYGYTF. This chain joins TRBV20-1 and TRBJ1-2; the D is unclear. Trimming left V 5 bases short and J 4 bases short, with 17 bases between. CDR1 is DFQATT and CDR2 is SNEGSKA in the germline V gene (reference sequence). This CDR3 has 14 residues.

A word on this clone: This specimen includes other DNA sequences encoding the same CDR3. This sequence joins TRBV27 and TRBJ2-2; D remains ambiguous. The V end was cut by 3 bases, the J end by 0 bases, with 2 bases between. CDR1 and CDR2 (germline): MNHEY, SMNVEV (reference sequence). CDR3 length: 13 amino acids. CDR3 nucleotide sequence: TGTGCCAGCAGTTTCCCGAACACCGGGGAGCTGTTTTTT. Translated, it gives CASSFPNTGELFF.

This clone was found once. CDR3 nucleotides: TGTGCCAGCAGGCCGACGGGGGACAGGCAGTATTTT. Translating gives CASRPTGDRQYF. The rearrangement uses TRBV12-3 or TRBV12-4 and TRBJ2-3; TRBD1 is a possible D gene (7 bases). V was trimmed by 6 bases and J by 11 bases, leaving 15 bases between them. The CDR3 sequence is 12 residues long.

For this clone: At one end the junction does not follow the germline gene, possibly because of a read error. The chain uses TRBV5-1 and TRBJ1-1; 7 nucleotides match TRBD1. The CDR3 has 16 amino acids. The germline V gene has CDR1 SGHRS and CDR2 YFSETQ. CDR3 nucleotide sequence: TGCGCCAGCAGCTTACAAACAGGGGCGATGAACACTGGAGCTTTCTTT. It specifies CASSLQTGAMNTGAFF.